This T cell receptor beta chain was sequenced in a study of CD8+ T cells in alopecia areata. Points from the study as a whole: Significant decreases in scalp clonality and expanded CD8+ clones followed tofacitinib treatment. Because of a solitary nonresponder, the connection of baseline CD8+ expansion to response stays uncertain. Sequencing of scalp tissue also captures the resident alphabeta T cells of normal skin.

Described treatment: oral pan-JAK inhibitor, 5-10 mg twice daily. Samples from alopecia areata patients were lesional scalp punch biopsies and peripheral blood. Extracted from the samples, RNA was reverse transcribed into cDNA to serve as the sequencing template. Produced via immunoSEQ multiplex PCR; TCRdb's table is partial and in-frame only. The sample consists of 150,000 to 200,000 clones, over 45% of them appearing once. This clone was seen a handful of times. No antigen is known for it. Sequencing used CD4+ T cells sorted from blood, obtained at week 24, from a patient treated with tofacitinib. This sequence originates from a human donor with alopecia areata.

CDR3 protein: CASSWAGGLETQYF. CDR3 nucleotides: TGTGCCAGCAGCTGGGCAGGGGGCCTGGAGACCCAGTACTTC. The chain joins TRBV5-6 to TRBJ2-5; TRBD1 matches 8 bases. Germline V CDR1 and CDR2: SGHDT, YYEEEE. The CDR3 is 14 residues long. V trimming: 3 bases; J trimming: 5 bases; junction bases outside the gene matches: 6.